This T cell receptor (beta chain) was captured by sequencing in a study of cytotoxic CD8 clonotypes in ibrutinib-treated CLL. As for the study in general: About 24 partial and 2 complete responses; at median roughly 68 months, about 14 remitted, about 12 progressed. Study findings and constraints: Clonality measured at baseline exceeded age-matched healthy donors, tracking circulating CD8+ T-cell counts.

The authors obtained roughly 1.8 micrograms of genomic DNA from cryopreserved PBMCs for TCR beta libraries. The repertoire was sequenced with immunoSEQ multiplex PCR; TCRdb's copy has only in-frame clones and lacks some. The sample gives 150,000 to 200,000 clones, approximately 80% of which show up once; over 4.5% is in the top ten. CDR1 is MGHRA and CDR2 is YSYEKL in the germline V gene. V lost 1 base to trimming and J lost 9 bases, with 10 bases between them. This CDR3 has 13 residues. A word on this clone: Its antigen is as yet unknown.

The rearrangement uses TRBV4-1 and TRBJ2-1; D call uncertain. This sample comprised PBMCs, obtained after 24 months of ibrutinib treatment. The receptor was derived from a human donor with chronic lymphocytic leukemia. The CDR3 region is CASSQGFQAEQFF. The CDR3 region has the DNA TGCGCCAGCAGCCAAGGCTTCCAGGCTGAGCAGTTCTTC.